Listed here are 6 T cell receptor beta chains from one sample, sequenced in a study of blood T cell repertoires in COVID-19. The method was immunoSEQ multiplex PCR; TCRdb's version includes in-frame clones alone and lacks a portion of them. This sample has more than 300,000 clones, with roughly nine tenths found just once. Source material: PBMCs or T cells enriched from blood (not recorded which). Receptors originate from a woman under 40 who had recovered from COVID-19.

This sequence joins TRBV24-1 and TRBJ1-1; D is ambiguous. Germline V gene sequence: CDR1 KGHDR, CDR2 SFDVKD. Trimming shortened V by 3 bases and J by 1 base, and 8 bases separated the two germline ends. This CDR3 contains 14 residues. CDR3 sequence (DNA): TGTGCCACCAGTGATGCGGGTGCGAACACTGAAGCTTTCTTT. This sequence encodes CATSDAGANTEAFF.

The chain's CDR3 is CASREATDYNEQFF. In DNA, the CDR3 is TGTGCCAGCAGGGAGGCCACGGACTACAATGAGCAGTTCTTC. V is TRBV6-5 and J is TRBJ2-1, with D perhaps TRBD2 (5 bases). This CDR3 comprises 14 residues. The V and J ends lost 6 bases and 3 bases respectively, with 12 bases between them. The germline V gene encodes CDR1 MNHEY and CDR2 SVGAGI.

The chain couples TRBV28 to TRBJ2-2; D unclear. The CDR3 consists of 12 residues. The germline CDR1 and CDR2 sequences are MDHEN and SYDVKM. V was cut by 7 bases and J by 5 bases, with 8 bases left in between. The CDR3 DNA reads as TGTGCCAGCACCGAGAGTACCGGGGAGCTGTTTTTT. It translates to CASTESTGELFF.

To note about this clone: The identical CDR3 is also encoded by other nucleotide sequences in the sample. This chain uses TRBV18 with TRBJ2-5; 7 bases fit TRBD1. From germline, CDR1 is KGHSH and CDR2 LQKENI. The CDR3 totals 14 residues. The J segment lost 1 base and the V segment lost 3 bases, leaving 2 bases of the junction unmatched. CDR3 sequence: CASSPRDSQETQYF. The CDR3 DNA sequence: TGTGCCAGCTCACCTCGGGACAGCCAAGAGACCCAGTACTTC. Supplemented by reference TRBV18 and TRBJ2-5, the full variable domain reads NAGVMQNPRHLVRRRGQEARLRCSPMKGHSHVYWYRQLPEEGLKFMVYLQKENIIDESGMPKERFSAEFPKEGPSILRIQQVVRGDSAAYFCASSPRDSQETQYFGPGTRLLVL.

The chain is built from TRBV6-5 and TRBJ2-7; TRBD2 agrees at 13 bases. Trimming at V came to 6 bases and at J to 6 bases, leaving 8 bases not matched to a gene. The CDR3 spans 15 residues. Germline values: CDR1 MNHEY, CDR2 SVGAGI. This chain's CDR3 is CASSRRTSGSPEQYF. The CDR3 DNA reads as TGTGCCAGCAGCCGGCGGACTAGCGGGAGTCCCGAGCAGTACTTC.

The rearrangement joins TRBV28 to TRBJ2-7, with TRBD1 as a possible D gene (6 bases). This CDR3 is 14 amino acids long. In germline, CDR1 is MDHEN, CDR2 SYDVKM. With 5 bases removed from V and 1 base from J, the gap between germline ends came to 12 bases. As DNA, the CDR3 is TGTGCCAGCAGTCTCTTGGGACAATCCTACGAGCAGTACTTC. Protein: CASSLLGQSYEQYF.